This entry lists 18 T cell receptor beta chains sequenced from one sample in a study of glioma-infiltrating T cells. The iRepertoire nested amplicon-rescue multiplex PCR amplified TCR alpha and beta CDR3s from RNA. TCRdb called the multiplex PCR reads again in MiXCR, with one record for every CDR3 protein. The sample includes 150,000 to 200,000 distinct CDR3 sequences, approximately 30% of them seen just once. What was sequenced was glioma tissue, nonneoplastic brain tissue, or PBMCs (not recorded which). The source of these receptors is a human donor with low-grade glioma or glioblastoma, undergoing nonglioma brain surgery, or in good health (not recorded which).

To note about this clonotype: A read error may explain this, as a much larger clone is one base away. V and J are TRBV6-1 and TRBJ2-2; possibly TRBD2 for D (5 bases). V lost 9 bases to trimming and J lost 3 bases, with 17 bases between them. Germline CDR1 MNHNS, CDR2 SASEGT. The CDR3 runs 15 residues. The CDR3 DNA reads TGTGCCAGTATTACCGGGAAAGATTACACCGGGGAGCTGTTTTTT. Its protein product is CASITGKDYTGELFF.

About this clonotype itself: Possible read error: a much larger clone is one base away. The V call is TRBV7-2, the J call TRBJ1-1, with 7 positions matching TRBD1. This CDR3 spans 16 amino acids. J gave up 3 bases and V 5 bases, and 12 bases lay outside the gene matches. Germline lookup yields CDR1 SGHTA and CDR2 FQGNSA. CDR3 amino acids: CASSPRKGGLDTEAFF. CDR3 DNA: TGTGCCAGCAGCCCGCGGAAAGGGGGCTTGGACACTGAAGCTTTCTTT.

This clonotype was seen ten or more times. The V and J genes are TRBV20-1 and TRBJ2-4; TRBD2 agrees at 11 bases. The length of the CDR3 is 16 residues. With 4 bases clipped from V and 0 bases from J, the junction kept 5 bases outside the gene matches. Germline V gene lookup returns CDR1 DFQATT and CDR2 SNEGSKA (reference sequence). The CDR3 reads CSAKGLADLAKNIQYF. The CDR3 DNA reads as TGCAGTGCTAAGGGACTAGCGGACCTAGCCAAAAACATTCAGTACTTC.

This clonotype was picked up many times. V usage is TRBV5-4 and J usage is TRBJ1-1; D unresolved. Trimming shortened V by 4 bases and J by 5 bases, and 12 bases separated the two germline ends. The germline gives CDR1 SGHNT, CDR2 YYREEE (reference sequence). This CDR3 region has 13 residues. In nucleotides, the CDR3 is TGTGCCAGCAGCCAAGGGAGCCGGACTGAAGCTTTCTTT. Amino acids: CASSQGSRTEAFF.

The chain employs TRBV6-2 or TRBV6-3 and TRBJ1-5; D remains unclear. The V end was cut by 1 base, the J end by 4 bases, with 5 bases between. Germline V CDR1 and CDR2: MNHEY, SVGEGT. CDR3 length: 13 amino acids. CDR3 nucleotides: TGTGCCAGCAGTTACTTTTGGAATCAGCCCCAGCATTTT. Its protein is CASSYFWNQPQHF.

At least ten counts were recorded for this clonotype. This chain uses TRBV7-2 with TRBJ2-7; 7 bases align to TRBD2. CDR3 length: 15 amino acids. V lost 1 base, J lost 2 bases, and 5 bases stayed unmatched. Germline V gene data show CDR1 as SGHTA and CDR2 as FQGNSA. The CDR3 nucleotides are TGTGCCAGCAGCTTAGATGGGGGAGGGGCCTACGAGCAGTACTTC. Its protein is CASSLDGGGAYEQYF.

This clonotype was recorded many times. J is TRBJ2-2 and V is TRBV20-1; D gene ambiguous. The CDR3 is 12 residues long. V lost 4 bases and J lost 1, with 4 bases in between. Germline CDR1 and CDR2: DFQATT and SNEGSKA (reference sequence). CDR3 sequence reads: CSAMENTGELFF. The CDR3 region has the DNA TGCAGTGCTATGGAGAACACCGGGGAGCTGTTTTTT.

CDR3 residues: CSVGSPAGRRYEQYF. In DNA, the CDR3 is TGCAGCGTTGGATCCCCCGCGGGAAGACGGTACGAGCAGTACTTC. The chain combines TRBV29-1 with TRBJ2-7; D may be TRBD2 (6 bases). Germline CDR1 and CDR2: SQVTM and ANQGSEA. Trimming cost V 4 bases and J 4 bases, with 20 bases left between them. The CDR3 runs 15 residues.

With regard to this clonotype: Just one base apart from a much larger clone, this may be a read error. The chain uses TRBV29-1 and TRBJ2-7, with D hard to call. This CDR3 is 11 amino acids long. Germline V gene data show CDR1 as SQVTM and CDR2 as ANQGSEA. Trimming shortened V by 2 bases and J by 7 bases, and 9 bases separated the two germline ends. The CDR3 loop is CSVEYLKEQYF. CDR3 sequence (DNA): TGCAGCGTTGAATATCTGAAAGAGCAGTACTTC.

This clonotype was recorded many times. The chain has TRBV25-1 and TRBJ1-2; D not resolved. V lost 4 bases to trimming and J lost 4 bases, with 13 bases between them. The length of the CDR3 is 14 residues. Per germline, CDR1 MGHDK and CDR2 SYGVNS. As DNA, the CDR3 is TGTGCCAGCAGTGCTGAGCCAGTGAGCTATGGCTACACCTTC. This codes for CASSAEPVSYGYTF.

This clonotype was seen repeatedly, ten times or more. This rearrangement joins TRBV7-3 to TRBJ2-1, with TRBD2 as a possible D gene (7 bases). V lost 0 bases, J lost 7 bases, and 10 bases lay in between. Germline CDR1 is SGHTA and CDR2 is FQGTGA. The length of the CDR3 is 14 residues. The CDR3 coding sequence is TGTGCCAGCAGCTTAACGGGAGGGGGGAATGAGCAGTTCTTC. Its protein is CASSLTGGGNEQFF.

The sample holds many counts of this clonotype. The chain has TRBV4-1 and TRBJ2-7; TRBD1 aligns across 9 bases. Losses at the gene ends were 3 bases for V and 6 bases for J; bases not matched to a gene: 6. This CDR3 comprises 14 residues. Germline lookup yields CDR1 MGHRA and CDR2 YSYEKL. CDR3 protein: CASSHTGQGGEQYF. The CDR3 DNA is TGCGCCAGCAGCCACACGGGACAGGGCGGCGAGCAGTACTTC.

This clonotype has at least ten counts. DNA of the CDR3: TGTGCCAGCAGCTTGGCCGCGGTGAACACTGAAGCTTTCTTT. Protein sequence: CASSLAAVNTEAFF. V gene TRBV7-9 combines with J gene TRBJ1-1; D remains unclear. The V gene's germline CDR1 is SEHNR and CDR2 FQNEAQ (reference sequence). The V gene lost 3 bases and the J gene lost 0 bases, with 8 bases spanning the gap. The CDR3 length is 14 residues.

The CDR3 coding sequence is TGTGCCTGGTCATTTCGGGAGACCCAGTACTTC. It translates to CAWSFRETQYF. The J gene is TRBJ2-5, the V gene TRBV30, with D unclear. V was cut by 5 bases and J by 5 bases, with 9 bases left in between. The CDR3 has 11 amino acids. Germline CDR1 GTSNPN, CDR2 SVGIG (reference sequence).

This clonotype appeared many times. The V gene is TRBV18, the J gene TRBJ2-3; the match to TRBD1 covers 8 bases. In germline, CDR1 is KGHSH, CDR2 LQKENI. The length of the CDR3 is 15 residues. V was pared by 3 bases and J by 1 base, with 3 bases of the junction left unmatched. CDR3 in amino acids: CASSPPGQGTDTQYF. For the CDR3, the DNA is TGTGCCAGCTCACCTCCGGGACAGGGCACAGATACGCAGTATTTT.

The rearrangement joins TRBV16 to TRBJ2-7; D possibly corresponds to TRBD2 (6 bases). V dropped 4 bases and J dropped 4 bases, with 17 bases sitting between them. In germline, CDR1 is KGHSY, CDR2 FQNENV. The CDR3 extends over 15 amino acids. CDR3 nucleotides: TGTGCCAGCAGCCTGGACTCCTTGGGACTTTACGAGCAGTACTTC. It translates to CASSLDSLGLYEQYF.

In its sample, this clonotype was seen many times. J is TRBJ2-6 and V is TRBV29-1; D remains ambiguous. The CDR3 extends over 14 amino acids. V lost 2 bases and J lost 1, with 6 bases in between. In germline, CDR1 is SQVTM, CDR2 ANQGSEA. The CDR3 sequence: CSVEIGSGANVLTF. In nucleotides, the CDR3 is TGCAGCGTTGAAATAGGATCTGGGGCCAACGTCCTGACTTTC.

There are a few counts of this clonotype. The chain recombines TRBV4-2 with TRBJ2-5; 9 bases are a match to TRBD1. This CDR3 contains 15 residues. Germline V gene lookup returns CDR1 LGHNA and CDR2 YNFKEQ. Trimming removed 4 bases from V and 4 bases from J; junction bases left unmatched: 7. The CDR3 region has the DNA TGTGCCAGCAGCCCCGGGACAGGGACGGGAGAGACCCAGTACTTC. It codes for CASSPGTGTGETQYF.